The 4 T cell receptor beta chains below all came from one sample that was sequenced in a study of beta chain features in type 1 diabetes. Sequencing targeted expressed TCRB transcripts, as all isolated RNA had been reverse transcribed. Profiled with immunoSEQ multiplex PCR; TCRdb holds only in-frame clones, not every one. This table has 300,000 or so clones, 14% appearing once. Their antigens are not known. Study-level findings and limits: All four CD4+ subsets of Type 1 diabetes patients contained TCRB CDR3s that were moderately but significantly shorter.

Sequencing was performed on naive CD4+ T cells from blood. The receptors shown here come from a man aged 25-45 years with type 1 diabetes.

This clone has more than one count but fewer than ten. The chain combines TRBV4-2 with TRBJ2-5; D not resolved. This CDR3 is 13 amino acids long. V gave up 4 bases and J gave up 4 bases, with 10 bases separating them. Germline V gene sequence: CDR1 LGHNA, CDR2 YNFKEQ. The CDR3 spells CASSRDGGETQYF. The CDR3 coding sequence is TGTGCCAGCAGCCGAGACGGTGGAGAGACCCAGTACTTC.

This clone was observed a handful of times. This sequence joins TRBV5-1 and TRBJ1-2, with D perhaps matching TRBD1 (6 bases). Germline lookup yields CDR1 SGHRS and CDR2 YFSETQ. V lost 7 bases and J 4 bases, leaving 11 bases between the germline ends. The CDR3 sequence is 12 residues long. The CDR3 region has the DNA TGCGCCAGCTCGGACAGAAGCTATGGCTACACCTTC. Translated, it gives CASSDRSYGYTF.

A few counts support this clone. The rearrangement links TRBV19 to TRBJ2-1, with D possibly matching TRBD2 (5 bases). Per the germline V gene, CDR1 is LNHDA and CDR2 is SQIVND (reference sequence). The CDR3 spans 12 residues. Trimming removed 4 bases from V and 6 bases from J, with 7 bases in between. The CDR3 DNA reads as TGTGCCAGTAGTACCCGGGGCAATGAGCAGTTCTTC. Translating gives CASSTRGNEQFF.

This clone came up a few times. The chain joins TRBV11-2 to TRBJ1-2; TRBD1 agrees at 7 bases. V lost 5 bases and J lost 8; bases outside the gene matches: 8. CDR3 size: 13 residues. The germline gives CDR1 SGHAT, CDR2 FQNNGV. CDR3 nucleotide sequence: TGTGCCAGCAGCCCCAGAACAGGGGACGGCTACACCTTC. It is translated as CASSPRTGDGYTF.